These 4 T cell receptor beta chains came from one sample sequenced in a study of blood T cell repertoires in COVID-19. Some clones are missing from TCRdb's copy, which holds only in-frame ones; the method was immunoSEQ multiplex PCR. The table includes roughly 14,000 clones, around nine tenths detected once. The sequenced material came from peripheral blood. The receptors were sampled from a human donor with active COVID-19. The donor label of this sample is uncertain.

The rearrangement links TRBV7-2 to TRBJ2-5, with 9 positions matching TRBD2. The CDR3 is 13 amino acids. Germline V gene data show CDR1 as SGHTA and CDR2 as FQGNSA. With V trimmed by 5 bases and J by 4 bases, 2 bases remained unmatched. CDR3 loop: CASSRTSVETQYF. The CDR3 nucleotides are TGTGCCAGCAGCCGGACTAGCGTAGAGACCCAGTACTTC.

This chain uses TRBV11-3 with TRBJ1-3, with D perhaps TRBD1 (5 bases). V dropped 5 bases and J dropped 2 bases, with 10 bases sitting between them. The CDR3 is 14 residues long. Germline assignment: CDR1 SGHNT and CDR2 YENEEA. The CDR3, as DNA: TGTGCCAGCAGCCTACAGGTGGCTGGAAACACCATATATTTT. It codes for CASSLQVAGNTIYF.

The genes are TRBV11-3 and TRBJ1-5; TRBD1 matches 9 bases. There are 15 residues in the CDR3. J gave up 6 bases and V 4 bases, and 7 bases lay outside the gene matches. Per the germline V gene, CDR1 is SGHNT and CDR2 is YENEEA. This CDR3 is CASSSRDRDGQPQHF. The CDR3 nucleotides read TGTGCCAGCAGCTCCCGGGACAGGGATGGTCAGCCCCAGCATTTT.

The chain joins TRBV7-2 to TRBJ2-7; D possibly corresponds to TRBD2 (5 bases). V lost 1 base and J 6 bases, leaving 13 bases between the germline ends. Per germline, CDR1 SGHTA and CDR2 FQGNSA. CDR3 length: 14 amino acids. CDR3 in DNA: TGTGCCAGCAGCTTAGTAGGAGATGAGGGCGAGCAGTACTTC. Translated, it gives CASSLVGDEGEQYF.